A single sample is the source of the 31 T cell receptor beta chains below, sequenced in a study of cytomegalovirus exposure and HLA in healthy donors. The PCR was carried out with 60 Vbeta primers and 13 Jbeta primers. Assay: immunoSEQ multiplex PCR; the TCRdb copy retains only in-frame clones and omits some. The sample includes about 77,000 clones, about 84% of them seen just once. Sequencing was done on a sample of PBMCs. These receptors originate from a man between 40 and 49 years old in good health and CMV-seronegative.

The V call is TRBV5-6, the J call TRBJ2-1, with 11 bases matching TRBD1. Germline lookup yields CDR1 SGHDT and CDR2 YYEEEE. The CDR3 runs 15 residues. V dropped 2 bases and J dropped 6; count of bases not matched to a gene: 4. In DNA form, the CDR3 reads TGTGCCAGCAGCTTACTCGGGACAGGGGGCAATGAGCAGTTCTTC. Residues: CASSLLGTGGNEQFF.

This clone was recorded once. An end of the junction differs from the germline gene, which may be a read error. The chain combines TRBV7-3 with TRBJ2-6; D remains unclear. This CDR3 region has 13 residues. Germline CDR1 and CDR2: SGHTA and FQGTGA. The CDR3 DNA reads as TGTACCAGCCGCTCCGCTGGGGCCAACGTCCTGACTTTC. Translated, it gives CTSRSAGANVLTF.

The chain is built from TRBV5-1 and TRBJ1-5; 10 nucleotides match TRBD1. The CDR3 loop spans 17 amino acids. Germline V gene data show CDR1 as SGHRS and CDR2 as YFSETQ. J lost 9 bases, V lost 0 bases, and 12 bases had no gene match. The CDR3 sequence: CASSLGPGTGDLRPQHF. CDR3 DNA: TGCGCCAGCAGCTTGGGACCCGGGACAGGGGACTTGCGGCCCCAGCATTTT.

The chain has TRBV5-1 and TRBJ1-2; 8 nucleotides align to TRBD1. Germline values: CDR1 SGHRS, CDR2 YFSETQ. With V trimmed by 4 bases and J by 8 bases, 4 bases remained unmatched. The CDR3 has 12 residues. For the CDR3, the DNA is TGCGCCAGCAGCCAGGACAGGGACGGCTACACCTTC. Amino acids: CASSQDRDGYTF.

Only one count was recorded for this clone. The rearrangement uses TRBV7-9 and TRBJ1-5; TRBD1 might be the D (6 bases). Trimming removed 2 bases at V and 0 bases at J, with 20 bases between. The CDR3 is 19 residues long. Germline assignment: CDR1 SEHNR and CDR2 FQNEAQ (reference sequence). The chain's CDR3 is CASSLYAGDVLYSNQPQHF. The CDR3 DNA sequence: TGTGCCAGCAGCTTATACGCAGGGGACGTTCTTTATAGCAATCAGCCCCAGCATTTT.

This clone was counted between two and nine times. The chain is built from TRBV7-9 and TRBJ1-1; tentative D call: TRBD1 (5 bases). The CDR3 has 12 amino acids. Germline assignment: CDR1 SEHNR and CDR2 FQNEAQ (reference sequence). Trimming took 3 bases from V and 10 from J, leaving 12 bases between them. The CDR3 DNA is TGTGCCAGCAGCTTGGAGACAGCTCGAGCTTTCTTT. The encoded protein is CASSLETARAFF. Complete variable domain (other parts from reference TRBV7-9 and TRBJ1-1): DTGVSQNPRHKITKRGQNVTFRCDPISEHNRLYWYRQTLGQGPEFLTYFQNEAQLEKSRLLSDRFSAERPKGSFSTLEIQRTEQGDSAMYLCASSLETARAFFGQGTRLTVV.

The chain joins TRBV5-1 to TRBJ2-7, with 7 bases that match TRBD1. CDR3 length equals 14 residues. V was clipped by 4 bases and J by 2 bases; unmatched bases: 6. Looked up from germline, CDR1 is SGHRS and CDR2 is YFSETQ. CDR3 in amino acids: CASSPRQGPYEQYF. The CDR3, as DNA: TGCGCCAGCAGCCCGCGACAGGGTCCCTACGAGCAGTACTTC.

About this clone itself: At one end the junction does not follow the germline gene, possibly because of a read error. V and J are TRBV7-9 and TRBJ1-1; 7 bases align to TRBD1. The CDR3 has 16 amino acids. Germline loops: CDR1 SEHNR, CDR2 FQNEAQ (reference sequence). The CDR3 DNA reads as TGTTCCAGCAGCCTCCACAGGGACAGCATGAACACTGAAGCTTTCTTT. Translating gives CSSSLHRDSMNTEAFF.

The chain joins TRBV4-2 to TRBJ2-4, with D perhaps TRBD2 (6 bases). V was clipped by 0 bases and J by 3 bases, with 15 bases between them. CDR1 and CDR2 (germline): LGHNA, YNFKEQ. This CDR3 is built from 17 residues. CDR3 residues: CASSQESPPGGKNIQYF. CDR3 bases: TGTGCCAGCAGCCAAGAGAGTCCACCCGGGGGCAAAAACATTCAGTACTTC.

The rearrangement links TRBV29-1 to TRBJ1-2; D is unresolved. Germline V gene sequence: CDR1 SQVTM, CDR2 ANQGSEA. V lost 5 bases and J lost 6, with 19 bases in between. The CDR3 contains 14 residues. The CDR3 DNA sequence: TGCAGCGTTCGCCCCTGGCAGGAAAGTGATGGCTACACCTTC. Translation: CSVRPWQESDGYTF.

Here the CDR3 reads CASSKALTQASNQPQHF. Here the CDR3 DNA reads TGTGCCAGCAGCAAAGCGCTCACGCAGGCAAGCAATCAGCCCCAGCATTTT. The chain has TRBV21-1 and TRBJ1-5; TRBD1, the D gene given by the table, was not confirmed from the DNA. TRBV21-1 is termed a pseudogene. The CDR3 has 17 amino acids.

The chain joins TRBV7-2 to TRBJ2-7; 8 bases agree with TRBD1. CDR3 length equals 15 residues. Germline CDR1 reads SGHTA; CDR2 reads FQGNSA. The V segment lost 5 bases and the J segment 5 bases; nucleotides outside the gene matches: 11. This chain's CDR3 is CASSQDSRGRNEQYF. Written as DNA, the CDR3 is TGTGCCAGCAGCCAAGATTCCAGGGGGCGTAACGAGCAGTACTTC.

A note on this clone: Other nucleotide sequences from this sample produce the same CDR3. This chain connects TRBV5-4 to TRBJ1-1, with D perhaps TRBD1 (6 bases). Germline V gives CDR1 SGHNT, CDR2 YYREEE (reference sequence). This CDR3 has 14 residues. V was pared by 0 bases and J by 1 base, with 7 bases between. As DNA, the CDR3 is TGTGCCAGCAGCTTGGGACAGGCGAACACTGAAGCTTTCTTT. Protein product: CASSLGQANTEAFF.

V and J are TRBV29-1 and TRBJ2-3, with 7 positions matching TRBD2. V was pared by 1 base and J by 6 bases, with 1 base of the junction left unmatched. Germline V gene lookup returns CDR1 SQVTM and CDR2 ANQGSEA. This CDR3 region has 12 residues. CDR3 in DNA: TGCAGCGTTGAAGTGGGGGGGGATACGCAGTATTTT. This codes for CSVEVGGDTQYF.

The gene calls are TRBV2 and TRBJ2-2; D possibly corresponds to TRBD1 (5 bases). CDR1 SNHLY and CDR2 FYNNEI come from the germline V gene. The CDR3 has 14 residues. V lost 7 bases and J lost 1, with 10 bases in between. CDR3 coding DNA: TGTGCCAGCAAGCTGACAGAGAACACCGGGGAGCTGTTTTTT. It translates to CASKLTENTGELFF.

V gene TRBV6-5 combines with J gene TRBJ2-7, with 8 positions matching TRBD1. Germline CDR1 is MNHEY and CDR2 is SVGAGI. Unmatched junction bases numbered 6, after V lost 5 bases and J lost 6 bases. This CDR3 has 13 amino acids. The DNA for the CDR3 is TGTGCCAGCAGTAAGGACAGGGCGGGCGAGCAGTACTTC. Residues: CASSKDRAGEQYF.

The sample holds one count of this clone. Here the CDR3 reads CASSFRTGQETQYF. The CDR3 coding sequence is TGTGCCAGCAGCTTCCGGACAGGGCAGGAGACCCAGTACTTC. The V call is TRBV7-6, the J call TRBJ2-5; 8 bases are shared with TRBD1. Trimming cost V 3 bases and J 5 bases; bases outside gene matches: 5. CDR1 is SGHVS, CDR2 FNYEAQ, per germline. The CDR3 runs to 14 residues.

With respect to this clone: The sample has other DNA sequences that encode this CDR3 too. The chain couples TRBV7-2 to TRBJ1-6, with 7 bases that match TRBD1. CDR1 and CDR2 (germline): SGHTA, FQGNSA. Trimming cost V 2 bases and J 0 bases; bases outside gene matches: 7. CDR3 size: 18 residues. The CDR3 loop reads CASSLPPGQSSYNSPLHF. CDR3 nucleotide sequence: TGTGCCAGCAGCTTACCTCCGGGACAGAGCTCCTATAATTCACCCCTCCACTTT. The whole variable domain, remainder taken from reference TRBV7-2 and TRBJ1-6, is GAGVSQSPSNKVTEKGKDVELRCDPISGHTALYWYRQSLGQGLEFLIYFQGNSAPDKSGLPSDRFSAERTGGSVSTLTIQRTQQEDSAVYLCASSLPPGQSSYNSPLHFGNGTRLTVT.

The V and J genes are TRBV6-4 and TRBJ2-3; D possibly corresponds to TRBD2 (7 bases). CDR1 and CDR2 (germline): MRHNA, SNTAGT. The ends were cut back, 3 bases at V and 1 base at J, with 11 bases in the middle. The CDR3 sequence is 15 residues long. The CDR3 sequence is CASSEEGGGTDTQYF. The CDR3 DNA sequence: TGTGCCAGCAGTGAAGAGGGGGGGGGCACAGATACGCAGTATTTT.

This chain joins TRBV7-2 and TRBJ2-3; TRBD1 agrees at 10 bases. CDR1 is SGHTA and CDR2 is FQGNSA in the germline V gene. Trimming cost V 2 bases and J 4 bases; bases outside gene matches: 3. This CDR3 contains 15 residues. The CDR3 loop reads CASSLRTGGSDTQYF. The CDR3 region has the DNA TGTGCCAGCAGCTTAAGGACAGGGGGGTCAGATACGCAGTATTTT.

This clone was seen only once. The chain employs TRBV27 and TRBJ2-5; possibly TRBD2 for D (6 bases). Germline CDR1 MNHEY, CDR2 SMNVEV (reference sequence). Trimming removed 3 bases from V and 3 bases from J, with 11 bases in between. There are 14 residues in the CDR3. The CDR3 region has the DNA TGTGCCAGCAGTTTTACTAGCCTGAAAGAGACCCAGTACTTC. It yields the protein CASSFTSLKETQYF.

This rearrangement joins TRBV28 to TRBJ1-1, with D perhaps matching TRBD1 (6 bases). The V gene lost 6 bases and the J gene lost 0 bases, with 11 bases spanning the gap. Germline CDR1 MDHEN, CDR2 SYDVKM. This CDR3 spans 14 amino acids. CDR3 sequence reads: CASSTGHLNTEAFF. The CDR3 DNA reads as TGTGCCAGCAGCACGGGACACCTGAACACTGAAGCTTTCTTT.

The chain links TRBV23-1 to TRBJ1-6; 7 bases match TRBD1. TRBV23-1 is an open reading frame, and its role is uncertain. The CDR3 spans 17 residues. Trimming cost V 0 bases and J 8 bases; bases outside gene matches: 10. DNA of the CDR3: TGCGCCAGCAGTCAATCCGCTAGGGACAGCTACTATTCACCCCTCCACTTT. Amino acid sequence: CASSQSARDSYYSPLHF.

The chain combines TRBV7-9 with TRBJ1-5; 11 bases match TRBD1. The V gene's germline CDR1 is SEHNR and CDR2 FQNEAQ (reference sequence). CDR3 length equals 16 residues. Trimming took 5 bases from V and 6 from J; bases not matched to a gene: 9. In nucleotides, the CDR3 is TGTGCCAGCAGCCTGCAGGGGACAGGGGGAACTCAGCCCCAGCATTTT. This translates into CASSLQGTGGTQPQHF.

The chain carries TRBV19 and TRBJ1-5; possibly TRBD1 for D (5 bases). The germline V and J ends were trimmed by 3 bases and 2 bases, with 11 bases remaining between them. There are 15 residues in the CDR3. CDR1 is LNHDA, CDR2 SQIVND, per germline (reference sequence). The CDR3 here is CASSIQGLGNQPQHF. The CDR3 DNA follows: TGTGCCAGTAGTATTCAGGGCCTCGGCAATCAGCCCCAGCATTTT.

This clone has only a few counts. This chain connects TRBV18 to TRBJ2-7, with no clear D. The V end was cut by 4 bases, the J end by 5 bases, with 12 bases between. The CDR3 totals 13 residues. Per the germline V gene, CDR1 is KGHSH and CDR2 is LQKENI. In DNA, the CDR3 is TGTGCCAGCTCACGCAGTTTCCCAAACGAGCAGTACTTC. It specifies CASSRSFPNEQYF.

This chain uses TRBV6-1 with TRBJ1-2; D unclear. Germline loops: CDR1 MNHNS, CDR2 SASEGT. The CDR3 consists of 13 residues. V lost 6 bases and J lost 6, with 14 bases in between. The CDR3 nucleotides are TGTGCCAGCAGGAACGGGTTAGAGGATGGCTACACCTTC. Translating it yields CASRNGLEDGYTF.

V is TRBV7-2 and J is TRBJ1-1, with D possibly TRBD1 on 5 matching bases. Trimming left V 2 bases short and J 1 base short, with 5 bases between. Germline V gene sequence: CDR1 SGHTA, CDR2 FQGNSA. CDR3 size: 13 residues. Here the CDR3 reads CASSLQGNTEAFF. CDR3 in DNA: TGTGCCAGCAGCTTACAGGGGAACACTGAAGCTTTCTTT.

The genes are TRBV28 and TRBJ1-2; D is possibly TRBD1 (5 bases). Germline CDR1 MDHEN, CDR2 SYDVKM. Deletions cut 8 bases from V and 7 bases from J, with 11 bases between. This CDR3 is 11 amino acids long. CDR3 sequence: CASGAGFGYTF. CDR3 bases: TGTGCCAGCGGTGCAGGGTTTGGCTACACCTTC.

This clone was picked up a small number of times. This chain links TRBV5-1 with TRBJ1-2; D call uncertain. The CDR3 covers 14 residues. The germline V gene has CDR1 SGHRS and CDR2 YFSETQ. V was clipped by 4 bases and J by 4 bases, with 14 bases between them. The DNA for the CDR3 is TGCGCCAGCAGCGACCCCGGGAGAATCTATGGCTACACCTTC. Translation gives CASSDPGRIYGYTF.

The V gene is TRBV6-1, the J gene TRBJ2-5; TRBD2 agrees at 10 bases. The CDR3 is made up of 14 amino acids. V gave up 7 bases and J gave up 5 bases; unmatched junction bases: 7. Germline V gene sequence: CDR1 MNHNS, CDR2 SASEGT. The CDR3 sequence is CASNPMTSGETQYF. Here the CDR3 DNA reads TGTGCCAGCAACCCAATGACTAGCGGGGAGACCCAGTACTTC.